This TCR beta chain was found in a study of vaccination effects on CD4 cells after COVID-19. Study overall: Prior to sequencing, the ViraFEST assay stimulated PBMC with viral peptide pools, which expanded the antigen-specific CD4+ T cells. Researchers obtained post-vaccine samples at a median of 72 days past the second dose.

Germline loops: CDR1 SNHLY, CDR2 FYNNEI. The CDR3 is made up of 16 amino acids. The ends were cut back, 6 bases at V and 1 base at J, with 18 bases in the middle. Once cultured for under 11 days, the cells underwent separation to obtain CD4+ T cells. It was between March and December 2020 that the person had a SARS-CoV-2 infection confirmed by PCR. All participants had two doses of either the BNT162b2 or mRNA-1273 vaccine. With respect to this clone: The antigen is unknown.

TCRdb keeps only in-frame clones here, not all; method: immunoSEQ multiplex PCR. The sample records about 46,000 clones, around 80% being singletons. This chain uses TRBV2 with TRBJ2-5, with D possibly being TRBD2 (7 bases). The material was CD4+ T cells from PBMCs cultured without peptide, obtained after COVID-19 vaccination. This sequence was found in a human donor who had a prior SARS-CoV-2 infection. The chain's CDR3 is CASRKGGGGSQETQYF. As DNA, the CDR3 is TGTGCCAGCAGGAAGGGGGGAGGGGGGTCCCAAGAGACCCAGTACTTC.